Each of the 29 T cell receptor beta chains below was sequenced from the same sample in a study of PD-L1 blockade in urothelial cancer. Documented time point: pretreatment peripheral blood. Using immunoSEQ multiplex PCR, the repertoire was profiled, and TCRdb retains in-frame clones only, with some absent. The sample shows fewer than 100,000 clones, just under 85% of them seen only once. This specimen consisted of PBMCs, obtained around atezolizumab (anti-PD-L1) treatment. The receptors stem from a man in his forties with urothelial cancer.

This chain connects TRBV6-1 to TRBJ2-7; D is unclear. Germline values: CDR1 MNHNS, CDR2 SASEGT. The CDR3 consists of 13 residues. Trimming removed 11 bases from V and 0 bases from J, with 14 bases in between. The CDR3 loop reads CACSPRPSYEQYF. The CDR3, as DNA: TGTGCCTGTAGCCCCCGACCCTCCTACGAGCAGTACTTC.

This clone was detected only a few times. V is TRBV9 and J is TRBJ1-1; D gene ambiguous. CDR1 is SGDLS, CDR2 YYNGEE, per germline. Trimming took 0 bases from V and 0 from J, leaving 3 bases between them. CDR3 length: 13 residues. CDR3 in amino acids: CASSVAVNTEAFF. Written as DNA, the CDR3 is TGTGCCAGCAGCGTAGCAGTGAACACTGAAGCTTTCTTT. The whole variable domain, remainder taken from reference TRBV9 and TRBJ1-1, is DSGVTQTPKHLITATGQRVTLRCSPRSGDLSVYWYQQSLDQGLQFLIQYYNGEERAKGNILERFSAQQFPDLHSELNLSSLELGDSALYFCASSVAVNTEAFFGQGTRLTVV.

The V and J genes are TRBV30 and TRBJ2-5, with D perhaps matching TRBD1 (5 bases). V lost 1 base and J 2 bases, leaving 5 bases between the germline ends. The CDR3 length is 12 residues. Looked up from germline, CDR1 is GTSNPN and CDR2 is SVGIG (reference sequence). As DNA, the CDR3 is TGTGCCTGGAGTGGACAGCAAGAGACCCAGTACTTC. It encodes CAWSGQQETQYF.

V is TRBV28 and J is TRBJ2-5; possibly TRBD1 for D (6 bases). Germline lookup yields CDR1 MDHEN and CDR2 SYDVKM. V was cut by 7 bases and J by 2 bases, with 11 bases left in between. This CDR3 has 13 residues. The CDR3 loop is CASTMDSQETQYF. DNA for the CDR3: TGTGCCAGCACTATGGACAGTCAAGAGACCCAGTACTTC. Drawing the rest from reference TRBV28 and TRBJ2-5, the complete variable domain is DVKVTQSSRYLVKRTGEKVFLECVQDMDHENMFWYRQDPGLGLRLIYFSYDVKMKEKGDIPEGYSVSREKKERFSLILESASTNQTSMYLCASTMDSQETQYFGPGTRLLVL.

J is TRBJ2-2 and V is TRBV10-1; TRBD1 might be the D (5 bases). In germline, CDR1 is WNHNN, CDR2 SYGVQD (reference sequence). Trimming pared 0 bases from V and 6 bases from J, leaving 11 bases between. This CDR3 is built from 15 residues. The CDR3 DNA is TGCGCCAGCAGTGAGTCGAAACAGGTGGCCGGGGAGCTGTTTTTT. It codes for CASSESKQVAGELFF.

This chain's CDR3 is CASSVESRQGGGLNTEAFF. CDR3 bases: TGTGCCAGCAGCGTAGAATCTCGGCAGGGAGGGGGGTTGAACACTGAAGCTTTCTTT. The chain has TRBV9 and TRBJ1-1, with D perhaps matching TRBD1 (6 bases). V was pared by 0 bases and J by 0 bases, with 21 bases between. This CDR3 comprises 19 residues. Germline CDR1 reads SGDLS; CDR2 reads YYNGEE.

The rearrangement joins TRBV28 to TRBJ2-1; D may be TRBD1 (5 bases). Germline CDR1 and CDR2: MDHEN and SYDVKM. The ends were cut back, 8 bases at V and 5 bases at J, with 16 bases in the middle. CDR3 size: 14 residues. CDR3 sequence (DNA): TGTGCCAGCGTGGTGCAGGGAAGAAACAATGAGCAGTTCTTC. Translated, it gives CASVVQGRNNEQFF.

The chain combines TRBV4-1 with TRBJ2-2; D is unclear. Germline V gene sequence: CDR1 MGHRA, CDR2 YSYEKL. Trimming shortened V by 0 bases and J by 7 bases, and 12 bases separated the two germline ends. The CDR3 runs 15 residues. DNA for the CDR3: TGCGCCAGCAGCCAAGATCTCTTGGGCAGCGGGGAGCTGTTTTTT. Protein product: CASSQDLLGSGELFF.

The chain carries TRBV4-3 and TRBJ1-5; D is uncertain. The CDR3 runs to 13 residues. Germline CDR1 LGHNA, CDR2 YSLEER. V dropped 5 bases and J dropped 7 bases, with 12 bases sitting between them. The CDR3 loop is CASSSGPRQPQHF. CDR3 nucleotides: TGCGCCAGCAGCTCTGGTCCTCGGCAGCCCCAGCATTTT.

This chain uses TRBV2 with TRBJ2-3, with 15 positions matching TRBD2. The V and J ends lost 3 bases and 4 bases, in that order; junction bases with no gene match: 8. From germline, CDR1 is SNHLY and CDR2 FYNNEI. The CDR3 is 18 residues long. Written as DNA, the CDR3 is TGTGCCAGCAGTGATTTTAAGGGACTAGCGGGAGGCGCAGATACGCAGTATTTT. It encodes CASSDFKGLAGGADTQYF.

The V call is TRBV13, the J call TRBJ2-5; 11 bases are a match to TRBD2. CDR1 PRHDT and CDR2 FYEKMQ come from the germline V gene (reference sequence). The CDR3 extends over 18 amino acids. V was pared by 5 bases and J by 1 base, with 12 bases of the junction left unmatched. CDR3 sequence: CASSPTLTSGSAQETQYF. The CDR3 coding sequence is TGTGCCAGCAGCCCCACCCTCACTAGCGGGAGTGCCCAAGAGACCCAGTACTTC.

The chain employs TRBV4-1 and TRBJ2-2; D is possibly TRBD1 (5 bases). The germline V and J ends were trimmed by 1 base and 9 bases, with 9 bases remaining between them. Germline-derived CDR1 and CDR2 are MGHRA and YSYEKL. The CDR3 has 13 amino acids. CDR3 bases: TGCGCCAGCAGCCAAGGGACATCCCGGGAGCTGTTTTTT. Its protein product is CASSQGTSRELFF.

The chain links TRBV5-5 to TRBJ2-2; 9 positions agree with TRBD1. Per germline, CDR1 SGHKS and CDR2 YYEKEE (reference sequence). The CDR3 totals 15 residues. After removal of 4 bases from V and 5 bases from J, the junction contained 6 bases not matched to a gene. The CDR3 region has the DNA TGTGCCAGCAGCCCGACAGGGGGATTAACCGGGGAGCTGTTTTTT. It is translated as CASSPTGGLTGELFF.

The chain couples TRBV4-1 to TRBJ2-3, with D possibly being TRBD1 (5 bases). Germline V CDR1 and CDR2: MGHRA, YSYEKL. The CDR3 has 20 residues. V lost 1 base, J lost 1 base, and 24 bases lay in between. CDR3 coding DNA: TGCGCCAGCAGCCAAGCCTTCTTCCAGCAGGGAACTCTCGGCACAGATACGCAGTATTTT. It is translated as CASSQAFFQQGTLGTDTQYF.

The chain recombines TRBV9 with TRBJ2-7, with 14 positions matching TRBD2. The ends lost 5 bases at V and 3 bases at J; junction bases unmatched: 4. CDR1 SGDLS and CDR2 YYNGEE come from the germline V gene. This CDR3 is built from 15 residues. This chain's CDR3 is CASSLGTSGSYEQYF. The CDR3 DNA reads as TGTGCCAGCAGTTTAGGGACTAGCGGGAGCTACGAGCAGTACTTC.

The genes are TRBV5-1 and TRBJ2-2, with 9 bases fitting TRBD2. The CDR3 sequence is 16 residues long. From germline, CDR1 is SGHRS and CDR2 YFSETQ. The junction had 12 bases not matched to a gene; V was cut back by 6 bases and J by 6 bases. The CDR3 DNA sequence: TGCGCCAGCACCACATCAAGGACTAGCGAGGCCGGGGAGCTGTTTTTT. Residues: CASTTSRTSEAGELFF. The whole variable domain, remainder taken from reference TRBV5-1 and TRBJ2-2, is KAGVTQTPRYLIKTRGQQVTLSCSPISGHRSVSWYQQTPGQGLQFLFEYFSETQRNKGNFPGRFSGRQFSNSRSEMNVSTLELGDSALYLCASTTSRTSEAGELFFGEGSRLTVL.

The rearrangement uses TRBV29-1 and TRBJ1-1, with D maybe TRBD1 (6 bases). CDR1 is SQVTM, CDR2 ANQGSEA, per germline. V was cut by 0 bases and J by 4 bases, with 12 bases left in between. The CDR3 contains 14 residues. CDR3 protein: CSVEDQPGVTEAFF. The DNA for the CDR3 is TGCAGCGTTGAAGATCAACCAGGGGTCACTGAAGCTTTCTTT.

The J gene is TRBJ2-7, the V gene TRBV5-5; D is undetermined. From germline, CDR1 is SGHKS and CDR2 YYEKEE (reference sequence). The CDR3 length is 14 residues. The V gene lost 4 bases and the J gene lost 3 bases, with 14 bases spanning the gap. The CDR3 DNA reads TGTGCCAGCAGCCTGGTGGGCGAGTACTACGAGCAGTACTTC. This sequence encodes CASSLVGEYYEQYF.

CDR3 in amino acids: CASSRTEGNTEAFF. The CDR3 DNA follows: TGTGCCAGCAGCCGGACAGAGGGGAACACTGAAGCTTTCTTT. This chain links TRBV5-6 with TRBJ1-1, with a possible D match to TRBD1 (6 bases). The germline V and J ends were trimmed by 4 bases and 1 base, with 11 bases remaining between them. The CDR3 extends over 14 amino acids. The V gene's germline CDR1 is SGHDT and CDR2 YYEEEE. The full variable domain, rest sourced from reference TRBV5-6 and TRBJ1-1, is DAGVTQSPTHLIKTRGQQVTLRCSPKSGHDTVSWYQQALGQGPQFIFQYYEEEERQRGNFPDRFSGHQFPNYSSELNVNALLLGDSALYLCASSRTEGNTEAFFGQGTRLTVV.

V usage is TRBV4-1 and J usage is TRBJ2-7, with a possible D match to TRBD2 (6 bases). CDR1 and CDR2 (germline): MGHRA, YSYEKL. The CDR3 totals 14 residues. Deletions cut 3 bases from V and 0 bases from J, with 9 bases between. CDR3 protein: CASSHNSGSYEQYF. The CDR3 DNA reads TGCGCCAGCAGCCATAATAGCGGCTCCTACGAGCAGTACTTC.

In DNA, the CDR3 is TGTGCCAGCCTAGAGGGACTAGGGACCGGGGAGCTGTTTTTT. Its translation: CASLEGLGTGELFF. The chain couples TRBV7-2 to TRBJ2-2, with TRBD2 matching 8 bases. Per germline, CDR1 SGHTA and CDR2 FQGNSA. V lost 8 bases and J lost 5; bases outside the gene matches: 7. This CDR3 region has 14 residues.

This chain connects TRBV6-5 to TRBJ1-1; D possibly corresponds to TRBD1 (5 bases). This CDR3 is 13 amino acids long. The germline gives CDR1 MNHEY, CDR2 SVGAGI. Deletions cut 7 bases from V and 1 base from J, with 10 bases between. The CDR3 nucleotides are TGTGCCAGCAAGCGGGGCAGGAACACTGAAGCTTTCTTT. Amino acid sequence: CASKRGRNTEAFF.

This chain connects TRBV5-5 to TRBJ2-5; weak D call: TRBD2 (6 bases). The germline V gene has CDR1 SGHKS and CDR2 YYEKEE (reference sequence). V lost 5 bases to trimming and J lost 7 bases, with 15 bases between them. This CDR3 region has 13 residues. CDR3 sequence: CASRQNLGGTQYF. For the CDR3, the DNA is TGTGCCAGCAGACAGAACCTGGGGGGGACCCAGTACTTC.

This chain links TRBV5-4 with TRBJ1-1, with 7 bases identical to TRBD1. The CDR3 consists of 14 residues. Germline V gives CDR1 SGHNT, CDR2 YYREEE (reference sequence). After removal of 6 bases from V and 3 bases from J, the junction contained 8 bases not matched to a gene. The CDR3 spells CASNPDRSYTEAFF. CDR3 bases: TGTGCCAGCAACCCGGACAGGTCCTACACTGAAGCTTTCTTT.

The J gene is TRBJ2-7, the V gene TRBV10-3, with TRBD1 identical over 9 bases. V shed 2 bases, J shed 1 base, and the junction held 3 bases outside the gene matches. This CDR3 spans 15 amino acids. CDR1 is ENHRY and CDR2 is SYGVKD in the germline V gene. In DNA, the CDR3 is TGTGCCATCAGTGAGCCGGGACAGGGATCCTACGAGCAGTACTTC. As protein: CAISEPGQGSYEQYF.

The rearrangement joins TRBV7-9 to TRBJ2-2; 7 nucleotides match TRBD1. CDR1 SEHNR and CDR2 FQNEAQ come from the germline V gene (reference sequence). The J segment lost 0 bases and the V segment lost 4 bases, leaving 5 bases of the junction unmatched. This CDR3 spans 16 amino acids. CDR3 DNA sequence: TGTGCCAGCAGCTCGGGACAGTTCGCGAACACCGGGGAGCTGTTTTTT. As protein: CASSSGQFANTGELFF.

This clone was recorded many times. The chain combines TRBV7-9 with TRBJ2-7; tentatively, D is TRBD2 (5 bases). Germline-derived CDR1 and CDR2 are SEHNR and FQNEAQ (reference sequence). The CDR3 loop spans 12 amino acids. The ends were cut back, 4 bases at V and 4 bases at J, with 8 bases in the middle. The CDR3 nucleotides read TGTGCCAGCAGCTGGACGGGGTACGAGCAGTACTTC. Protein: CASSWTGYEQYF.

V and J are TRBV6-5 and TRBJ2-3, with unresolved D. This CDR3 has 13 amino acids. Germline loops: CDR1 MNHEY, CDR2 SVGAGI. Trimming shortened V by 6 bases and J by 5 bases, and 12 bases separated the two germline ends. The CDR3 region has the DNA TGTGCCAGCAGGGCCCCATCAAAAGATACGCAGTATTTT. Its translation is CASRAPSKDTQYF.

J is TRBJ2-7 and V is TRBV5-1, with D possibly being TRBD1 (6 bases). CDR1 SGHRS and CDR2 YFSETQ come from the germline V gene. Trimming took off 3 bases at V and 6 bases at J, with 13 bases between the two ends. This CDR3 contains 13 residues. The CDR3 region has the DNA TGCGCCAGCAGCTCCCTCAGAGGGGGCGAGCAGTACTTC. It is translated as CASSSLRGGEQYF.